These 14 T cell receptor beta chains were sequenced from one sample in a study of cytomegalovirus exposure and HLA in healthy donors (dated 2017 in TCRdb). The library was built by means of the immunoSEQ multiplex PCR assay. TCRdb retrieved this table from immuneACCESS and kept in-frame rearrangements only. Not all clones are present; in checked studies, unresolved V genes account for under half, and no reason is known for the remainder. The sample table lists 78,000 or so clones, about 93% of them with a count of one. 3% to 3.5% of the sample is taken by the ten largest. The material sequenced was PBMCs. The receptor source for this set is a woman aged 18-29 years in good health and CMV-seropositive.

The chain couples TRBV19 to TRBJ2-2; the D gene is possibly TRBD1 (6 bases). CDR1 LNHDA and CDR2 SQIVND come from the germline V gene (reference sequence). V was clipped by 3 bases and J by 5 bases, with 16 bases between them. The CDR3 sequence is 16 residues long. The CDR3 here is CASSIRGLVITGELFF. CDR3 nucleotides: TGTGCCAGTAGTATCAGGGGCCTGGTAATTACCGGGGAGCTGTTTTTT.

In DNA form, the CDR3 reads TGTGCCAGCAGGAAAGCGGGGGGGCCACACAATGAGCAGTTCTTC. This codes for CASRKAGGPHNEQFF. V usage is TRBV28 and J usage is TRBJ2-1; the match to TRBD2 covers 10 bases. The CDR3 covers 15 residues. Trimming removed 6 bases from V and 5 bases from J; junction bases left unmatched: 7. Germline values: CDR1 MDHEN, CDR2 SYDVKM. Complete variable domain (other parts from reference TRBV28 and TRBJ2-1): DVKVTQSSRYLVKRTGEKVFLECVQDMDHENMFWYRQDPGLGLRLIYFSYDVKMKEKGDIPEGYSVSREKKERFSLILESASTNQTSMYLCASRKAGGPHNEQFFGPGTRLTVL.

This sequence joins TRBV19 and TRBJ1-5; a weak D match, TRBD1 (5 bases). Between the trimmed V and J ends, which lost 3 bases and 6 bases, there was a span of 9 bases. The CDR3 has 13 residues. Germline V gene data show CDR1 as LNHDA and CDR2 as SQIVND (reference sequence). The CDR3 here is CASSILGGQPQHF. CDR3 in DNA: TGTGCCAGTAGTATCCTGGGGGGTCAGCCCCAGCATTTT.

This clone occurred once. The rearrangement joins TRBV27 to TRBJ1-1, with a possible D match to TRBD1 (6 bases). V was shortened by 3 bases and J by 3 bases, with 11 bases between the two germline ends. The CDR3 length is 14 residues. CDR1 MNHEY and CDR2 SMNVEV come from the germline V gene (reference sequence). DNA for the CDR3: TGTGCCAGCAGTTTCCTCGGACAGCACACTGAAGCTTTCTTT. This encodes CASSFLGQHTEAFF.

The chain couples TRBV7-8 to TRBJ2-2; 12 bases map to TRBD2. The germline CDR1 and CDR2 sequences are SGHVS and FQNEAQ. The V and J ends lost 1 base and 6 bases, in that order; junction bases with no gene match: 6. The CDR3 is 17 residues long. The CDR3: CASSLGASGGAPGELFF. CDR3 coding DNA: TGTGCCAGCAGCTTAGGGGCTAGCGGGGGGGCCCCCGGGGAGCTGTTTTTT.

V gene TRBV7-9 combines with J gene TRBJ2-1, with D possibly matching TRBD2 (5 bases). The CDR3 is 14 amino acids. Germline assignment: CDR1 SEHNR and CDR2 FQNEAQ (reference sequence). The V end was cut by 2 bases, the J end by 7 bases, with 12 bases between. The CDR3 protein is CASSLSRTGNEQFF. The CDR3 nucleotides are TGTGCCAGCAGCTTATCGCGGACTGGAAATGAGCAGTTCTTC.

This chain connects TRBV19 to TRBJ1-5; D unresolved. This CDR3 is built from 13 residues. V gave up 5 bases and J gave up 4 bases, with 9 bases separating them. The germline V gene encodes CDR1 LNHDA and CDR2 SQIVND (reference sequence). The CDR3 DNA is TGTGCCAGTAGTCCTGGGAGAAATCAGCCCCAGCATTTT. As protein: CASSPGRNQPQHF.

The V call is TRBV4-1, the J call TRBJ2-7; 12 positions agree with TRBD2. CDR1 and CDR2 (germline): MGHRA, YSYEKL. The CDR3 is made up of 16 amino acids. J was trimmed by 3 bases and V by 4 bases; bases with no gene match: 7. CDR3 in DNA: TGCGCCAGCAGCCCCGGACTAGCGGGGCGGTACTACGAGCAGTACTTC. Translating it yields CASSPGLAGRYYEQYF.

J is TRBJ2-2 and V is TRBV5-1; D might be TRBD2 (5 bases). This CDR3 spans 16 amino acids. Germline values: CDR1 SGHRS, CDR2 YFSETQ. Trimming took off 4 bases at V and 0 bases at J, with 13 bases between the two ends. The DNA for the CDR3 is TGCGCCAGCAGCCCCCGGGGTTCTACGAACACCGGGGAGCTGTTTTTT. Its protein product is CASSPRGSTNTGELFF.

The chain is built from TRBV30 and TRBJ2-7; 7 nucleotides line up with TRBD2. The germline V gene has CDR1 GTSNPN and CDR2 SVGIG (reference sequence). Germline trimming cut 7 bases from V and 4 bases from J; bases unmatched to any gene: 4. This CDR3 spans 11 amino acids. The CDR3: CAYTGGYEQYF. In DNA, the CDR3 is TGTGCCTACACGGGGGGTTACGAGCAGTACTTC.

The rearrangement joins TRBV2 to TRBJ2-3; tentatively, D is TRBD1 (6 bases). The length of the CDR3 is 15 residues. V lost 6 bases and J 1 base, leaving 14 bases between the germline ends. Germline loops: CDR1 SNHLY, CDR2 FYNNEI. The CDR3 sequence is CASRHRDTGTDTQYF. The DNA for the CDR3 is TGTGCCAGCAGACACCGGGACACCGGCACAGATACGCAGTATTTT.

The CDR3 bases are TGTGCCAGCAGCTTAGCGCTACTCTATGGCTACACCTTC. As protein: CASSLALLYGYTF. V is TRBV7-2 and J is TRBJ1-2; unclear D gene. V dropped 0 bases and J dropped 4 bases, with 6 bases sitting between them. Germline-derived CDR1 and CDR2 are SGHTA and FQGNSA. CDR3 length: 13 residues.

The chain links TRBV5-6 to TRBJ1-1, with 11 bases that match TRBD1. V gave up 2 bases and J gave up 7 bases; unmatched junction bases: 16. In germline, CDR1 is SGHDT, CDR2 YYEEEE. This CDR3 is 18 amino acids long. Here the CDR3 reads CASSLHRDRGIPIIEAFF. CDR3 DNA: TGTGCCAGCAGCTTACACCGGGACAGGGGGATCCCAATTATTGAAGCTTTCTTT.

This clone appeared once. The V and J genes are TRBV6-1 and TRBJ2-7, with a weak D call TRBD1 (7 bases). Germline V gene lookup returns CDR1 MNHNS and CDR2 SASEGT. The V end was cut by 4 bases, the J end by 4 bases, with 17 bases between. The CDR3 is made up of 15 amino acids. The CDR3 reads CASSVQTGREYEQYF. The CDR3 DNA follows: TGTGCCAGCAGTGTACAGACAGGGCGGGAATACGAGCAGTACTTC.